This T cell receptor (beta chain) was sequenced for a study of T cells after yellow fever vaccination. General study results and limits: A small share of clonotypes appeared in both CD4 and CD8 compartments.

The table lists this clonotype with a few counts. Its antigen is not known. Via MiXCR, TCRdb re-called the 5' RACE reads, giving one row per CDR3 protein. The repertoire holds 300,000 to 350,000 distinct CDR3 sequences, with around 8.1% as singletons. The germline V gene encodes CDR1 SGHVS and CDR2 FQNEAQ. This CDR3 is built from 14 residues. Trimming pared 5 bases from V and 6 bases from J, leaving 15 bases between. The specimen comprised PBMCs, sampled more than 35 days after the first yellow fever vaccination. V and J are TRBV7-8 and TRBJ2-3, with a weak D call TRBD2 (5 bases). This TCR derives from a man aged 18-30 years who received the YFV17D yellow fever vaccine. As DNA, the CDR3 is TGTGCCAGCAGCCGGGGTACGAATTCTGATACGCAGTATTTT. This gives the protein CASSRGTNSDTQYF.